A single sample is the source of the 9 T cell receptor beta chains below, sequenced in a study of control samples from healthy donors and cancer patients (dated by TCRdb to the early 2020s). Library preparation was by the immunoSEQ multiplex PCR assay. The table comes from immuneACCESS by way of TCRdb, which keeps in-frame sequences with V and J called. Part of the clones is missing from these tables; in studies checked, under half for an unresolved V gene and the rest for unknown reasons. The sample table lists fewer than 200,000 clones, nearly 90% of them with a count of one. About 1.4% of the sample comes from the top ten. The sample comprised blood. The receptors here all came from a woman between 50 and 59 years old in good health.

The V call is TRBV29-1, the J call TRBJ2-6; possible D gene TRBD1, 5 bases. Germline V gene sequence: CDR1 SQVTM, CDR2 ANQGSEA. V was trimmed by 6 bases and J by 2 bases, leaving 23 bases between them. The CDR3 covers 18 residues. The CDR3 loop reads CSVDCLRVKWTGANVLTF. The CDR3 coding sequence is TGCAGCGTCGACTGCCTCAGGGTAAAATGGACTGGGGCCAACGTCCTGACTTTC.

The gene calls are TRBV7-3 and TRBJ1-3, with D tentatively TRBD1 (5 bases). The CDR3 extends over 15 amino acids. Germline assignment: CDR1 SGHTA and CDR2 FQGTGA. Trimming removed 5 bases from V and 2 bases from J, with 13 bases in between. In DNA, the CDR3 is TGTGCCAGCAGCCCTGGGGGGATAGCTGGAAACACCATATATTTT. As protein: CASSPGGIAGNTIYF. The whole variable domain, remainder taken from reference TRBV7-3 and TRBJ1-3, is GAGVSQTPSNKVTEKGKYVELRCDPISGHTALYWYRQSLGQGPEFLIYFQGTGAADDSGLPNDRFFAVRPEGSVSTLKIQRTERGDSAVYLCASSPGGIAGNTIYFGEGSWLTVV.

The chain links TRBV12-3 or TRBV12-4 to TRBJ1-2, with D unresolved. This CDR3 has 12 amino acids. Trimming stripped 7 bases from V and 4 bases from J, with 10 bases between. In DNA form, the CDR3 reads TGTGCCAGCACACGGTCCGGCTATGGCTACACCTTC. Residues: CASTRSGYGYTF.

The chain has TRBV5-6 and TRBJ2-2; D is uncertain. The CDR3 is 16 amino acids. V lost 0 bases and J 2 bases, leaving 11 bases between the germline ends. CDR1 SGHDT and CDR2 YYEEEE come from the germline V gene. The CDR3 nucleotides are TGTGCCAGCAGCTTGGAACCCGGGTCCAACACCGGGGAGCTGTTTTTT. This encodes CASSLEPGSNTGELFF.

The rearrangement joins TRBV20-1 to TRBJ2-3; D uncertain. The CDR3 is 14 residues long. Trimming removed 3 bases at V and 2 bases at J, with 12 bases between. Germline V gene sequence: CDR1 DFQATT, CDR2 SNEGSKA (reference sequence). CDR3 in DNA: TGCAGTGCTAGTATTGTGCAGAACACAGATACGCAGTATTTT. Its protein is CSASIVQNTDTQYF.

The chain combines TRBV9 with TRBJ2-7, with D possibly TRBD2 on 7 matching bases. Germline assignment: CDR1 SGDLS and CDR2 YYNGEE. V was trimmed by 1 base and J by 5 bases, leaving 19 bases between them. The CDR3 consists of 16 residues. The CDR3 loop is CASSVSPIGGAHEQYF. The CDR3 DNA follows: TGTGCCAGCAGCGTATCACCAATAGGGGGGGCCCACGAGCAGTACTTC.

The chain combines TRBV7-2 with TRBJ2-3; TRBD2 might be the D (5 bases). The V gene lost 5 bases and the J gene lost 2 bases, with 11 bases spanning the gap. From germline, CDR1 is SGHTA and CDR2 FQGNSA. CDR3 length equals 14 residues. The CDR3 bases are TGTGCCAGCAGCCGCAGAGCGGTCACAGATACGCAGTATTTT. It specifies CASSRRAVTDTQYF. The whole variable domain, filled in from reference TRBV7-2 and TRBJ2-3, reads GAGVSQSPSNKVTEKGKDVELRCDPISGHTALYWYRQSLGQGLEFLIYFQGNSAPDKSGLPSDRFSAERTGGSVSTLTIQRTQQEDSAVYLCASSRRAVTDTQYFGPGTRLTVL.

CDR3 DNA: TGTGCCAGCAGCTTGGACAGAGACACCTACGAGCAGTACTTC. Its protein product is CASSLDRDTYEQYF. The chain combines TRBV7-2 with TRBJ2-7; the D gene is possibly TRBD1 (6 bases). Germline V gives CDR1 SGHTA, CDR2 FQGNSA. The V and J ends lost 3 bases and 2 bases respectively, with 11 bases between them. The CDR3 spans 14 residues.

This chain uses TRBV19 with TRBJ2-7; D might be TRBD2 (7 bases). The CDR3 is made up of 15 amino acids. CDR1 is LNHDA, CDR2 SQIVND, per germline (reference sequence). Trimming shortened V by 1 base and J by 5 bases, and 15 bases separated the two germline ends. CDR3 DNA: TGTGCCAGTAGTATAGTCGGGCGGGGGCGCCACGAGCAGTACTTC. Translating it yields CASSIVGRGRHEQYF.